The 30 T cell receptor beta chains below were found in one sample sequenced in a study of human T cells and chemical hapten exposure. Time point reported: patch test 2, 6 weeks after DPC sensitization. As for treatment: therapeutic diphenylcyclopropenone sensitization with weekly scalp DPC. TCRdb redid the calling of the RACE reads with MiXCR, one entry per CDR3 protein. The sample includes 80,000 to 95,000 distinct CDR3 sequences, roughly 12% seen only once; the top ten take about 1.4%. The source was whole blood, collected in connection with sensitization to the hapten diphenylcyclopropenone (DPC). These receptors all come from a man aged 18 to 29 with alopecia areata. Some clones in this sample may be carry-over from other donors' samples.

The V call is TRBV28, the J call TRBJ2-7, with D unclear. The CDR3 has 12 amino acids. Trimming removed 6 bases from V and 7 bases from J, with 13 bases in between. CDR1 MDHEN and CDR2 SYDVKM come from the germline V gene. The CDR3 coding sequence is TGTGCCAGCAGCTCACGGCGGCAGGAGCAGTACGTC. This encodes CASSSRRQEQYV.

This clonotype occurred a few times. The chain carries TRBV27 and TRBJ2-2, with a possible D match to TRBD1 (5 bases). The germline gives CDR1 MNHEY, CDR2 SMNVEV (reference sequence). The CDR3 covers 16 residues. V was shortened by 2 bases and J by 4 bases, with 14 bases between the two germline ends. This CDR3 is CASSLNMAGRTGELFF. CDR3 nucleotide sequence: TGTGCCAGCAGTTTAAATATGGCAGGGCGCACCGGGGAGCTGTTTTTT.

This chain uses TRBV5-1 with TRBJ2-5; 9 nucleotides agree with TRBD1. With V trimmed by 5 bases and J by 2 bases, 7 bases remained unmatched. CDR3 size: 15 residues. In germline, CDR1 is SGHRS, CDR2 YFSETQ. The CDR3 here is CASRSGTGIQETQYF. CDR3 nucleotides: TGCGCCAGCAGATCCGGGACAGGGATTCAAGAGACCCAGTACTTC.

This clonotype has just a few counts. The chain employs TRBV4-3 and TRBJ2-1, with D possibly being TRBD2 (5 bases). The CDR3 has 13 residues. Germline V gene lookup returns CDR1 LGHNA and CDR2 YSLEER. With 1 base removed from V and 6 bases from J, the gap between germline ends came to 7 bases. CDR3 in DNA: TGCGCCAGCAGCCAAGCGGGGAGCAATGAGCAGTTCTTC. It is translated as CASSQAGSNEQFF.

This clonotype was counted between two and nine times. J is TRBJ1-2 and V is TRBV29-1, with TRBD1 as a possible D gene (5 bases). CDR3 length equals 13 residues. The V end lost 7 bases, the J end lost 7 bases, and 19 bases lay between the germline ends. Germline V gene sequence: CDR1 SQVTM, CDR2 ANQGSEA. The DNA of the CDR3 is TGCAGCGCTGCCTCAGGGACTCAAAGTGGCTACACCTTC. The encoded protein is CSAASGTQSGYTF.

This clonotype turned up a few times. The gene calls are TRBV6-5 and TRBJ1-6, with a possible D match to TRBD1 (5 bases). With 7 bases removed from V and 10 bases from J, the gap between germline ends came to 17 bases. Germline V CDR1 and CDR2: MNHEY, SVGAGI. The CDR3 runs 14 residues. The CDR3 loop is CASTPTGTGSPLHF. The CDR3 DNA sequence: TGTGCCAGCACCCCCACTGGGACTGGCTCACCCCTCCACTTT.

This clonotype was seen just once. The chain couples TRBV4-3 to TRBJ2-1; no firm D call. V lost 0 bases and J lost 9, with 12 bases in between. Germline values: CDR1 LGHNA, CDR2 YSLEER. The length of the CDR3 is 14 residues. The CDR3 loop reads CASSQDGGRREQFF. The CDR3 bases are TGCGCCAGCAGCCAAGATGGCGGCCGTCGTGAGCAGTTCTTC.

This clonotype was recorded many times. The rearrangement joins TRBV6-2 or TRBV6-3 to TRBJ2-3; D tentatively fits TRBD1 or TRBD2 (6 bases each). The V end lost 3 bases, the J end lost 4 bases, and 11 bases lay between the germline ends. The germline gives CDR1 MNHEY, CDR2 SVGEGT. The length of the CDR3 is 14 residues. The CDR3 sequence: CASSYSGEADTQYF. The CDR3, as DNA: TGTGCCAGCAGTTATTCAGGGGAGGCAGATACGCAGTATTTT.

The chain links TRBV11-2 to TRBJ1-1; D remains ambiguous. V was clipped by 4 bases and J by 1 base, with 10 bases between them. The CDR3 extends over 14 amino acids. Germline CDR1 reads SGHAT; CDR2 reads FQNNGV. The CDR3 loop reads CASSSLTGNTEAFF. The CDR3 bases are TGTGCCAGCAGCTCCCTTACCGGGAACACTGAAGCTTTCTTT.

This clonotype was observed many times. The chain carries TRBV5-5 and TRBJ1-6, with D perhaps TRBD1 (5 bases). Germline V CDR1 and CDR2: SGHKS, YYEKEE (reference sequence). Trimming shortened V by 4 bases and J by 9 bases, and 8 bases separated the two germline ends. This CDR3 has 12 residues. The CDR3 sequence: CASSLGLSPLHF. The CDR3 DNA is TGTGCCAGCAGCCTGGGGCTTTCACCCCTCCACTTT.

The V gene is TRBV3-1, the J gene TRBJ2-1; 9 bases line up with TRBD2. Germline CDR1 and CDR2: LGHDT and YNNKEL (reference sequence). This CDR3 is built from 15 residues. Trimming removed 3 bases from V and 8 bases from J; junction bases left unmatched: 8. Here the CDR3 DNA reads TGTGCCAGCAGCCAGGGCGGGGGGGCCGGAGATGAGCAGTTCTTC. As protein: CASSQGGGAGDEQFF.

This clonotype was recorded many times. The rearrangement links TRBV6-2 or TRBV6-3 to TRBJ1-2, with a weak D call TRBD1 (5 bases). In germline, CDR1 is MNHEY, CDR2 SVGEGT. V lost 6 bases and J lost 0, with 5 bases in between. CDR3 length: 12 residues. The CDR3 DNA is TGTGCCAGCAGGGGGGCTAACTATGGCTACACCTTC. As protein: CASRGANYGYTF.

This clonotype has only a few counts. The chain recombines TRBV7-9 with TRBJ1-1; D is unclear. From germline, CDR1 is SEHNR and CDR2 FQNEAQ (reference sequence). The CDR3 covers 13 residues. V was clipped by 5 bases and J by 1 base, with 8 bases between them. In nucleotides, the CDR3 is TGTGCCAGCAGCCCACAGCAGAACACTGAAGCTTTCTTT. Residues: CASSPQQNTEAFF.

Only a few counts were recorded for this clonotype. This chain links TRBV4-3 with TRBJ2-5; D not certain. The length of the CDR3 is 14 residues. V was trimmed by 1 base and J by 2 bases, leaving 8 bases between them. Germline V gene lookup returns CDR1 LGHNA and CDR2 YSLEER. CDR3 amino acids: CASSQALAQETQYF. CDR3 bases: TGCGCCAGCAGCCAAGCATTAGCACAAGAGACCCAGTACTTC.

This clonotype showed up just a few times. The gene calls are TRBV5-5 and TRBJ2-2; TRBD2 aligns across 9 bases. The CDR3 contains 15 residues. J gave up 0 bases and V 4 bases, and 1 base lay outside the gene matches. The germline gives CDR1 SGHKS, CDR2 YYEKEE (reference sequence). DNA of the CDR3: TGTGCCAGCAGCCCTAGCGGGGCGAACACCGGGGAGCTGTTTTTT. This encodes CASSPSGANTGELFF.

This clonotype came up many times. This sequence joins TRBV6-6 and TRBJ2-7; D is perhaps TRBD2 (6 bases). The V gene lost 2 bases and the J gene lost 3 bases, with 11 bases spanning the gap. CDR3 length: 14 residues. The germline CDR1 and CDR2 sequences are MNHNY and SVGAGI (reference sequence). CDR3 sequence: CASSYGGADYEQYV. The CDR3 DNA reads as TGTGCCAGCAGTTACGGCGGGGCGGACTACGAGCAGTACGTC.

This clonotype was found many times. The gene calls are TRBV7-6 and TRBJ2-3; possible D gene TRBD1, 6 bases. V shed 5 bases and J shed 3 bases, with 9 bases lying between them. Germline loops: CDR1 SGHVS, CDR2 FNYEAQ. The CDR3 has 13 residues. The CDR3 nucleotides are TGTGCCAGCAGCACGGGACATACAGATACGCAGTATTTT. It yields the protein CASSTGHTDTQYF.

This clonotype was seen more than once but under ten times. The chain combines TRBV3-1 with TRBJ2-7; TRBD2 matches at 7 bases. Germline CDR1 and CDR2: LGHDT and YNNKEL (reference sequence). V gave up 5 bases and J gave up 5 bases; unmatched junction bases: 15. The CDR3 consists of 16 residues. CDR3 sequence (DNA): TGTGCCAGCAGCGAAATCCCCGGACTAGGGTTGAACGAGCAGTACTTC. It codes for CASSEIPGLGLNEQYF.

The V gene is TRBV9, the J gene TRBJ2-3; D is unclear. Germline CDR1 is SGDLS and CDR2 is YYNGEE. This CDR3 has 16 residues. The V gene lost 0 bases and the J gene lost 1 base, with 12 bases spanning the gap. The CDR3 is CASSVGPNLGTDTQYF. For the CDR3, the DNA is TGTGCCAGCAGCGTAGGTCCGAACCTCGGCACAGATACGCAGTATTTT.

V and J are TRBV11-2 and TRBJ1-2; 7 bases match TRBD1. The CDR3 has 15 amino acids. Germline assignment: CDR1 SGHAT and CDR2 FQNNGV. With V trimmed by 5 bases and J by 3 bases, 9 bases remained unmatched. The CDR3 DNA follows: TGTGCCAGCAGCCCAATACAGGGGACGTACTATGGCTACACCTTC. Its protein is CASSPIQGTYYGYTF.

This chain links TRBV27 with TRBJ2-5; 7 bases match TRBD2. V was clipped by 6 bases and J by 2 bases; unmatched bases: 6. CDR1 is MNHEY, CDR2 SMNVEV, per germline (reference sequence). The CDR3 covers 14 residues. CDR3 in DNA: TGTGCCAGCAGGTCGGGGGGAGCACAAGAGACCCAGTACTTC. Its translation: CASRSGGAQETQYF.

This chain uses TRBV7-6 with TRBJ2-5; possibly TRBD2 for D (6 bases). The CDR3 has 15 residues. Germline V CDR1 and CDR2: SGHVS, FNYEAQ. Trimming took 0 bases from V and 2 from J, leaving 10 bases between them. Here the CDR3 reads CASSLAPSEQETQYF. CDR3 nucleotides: TGTGCCAGCAGCTTAGCCCCTAGCGAACAAGAGACCCAGTACTTC. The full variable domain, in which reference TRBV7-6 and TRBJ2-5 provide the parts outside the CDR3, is GAGVSQSPRYKVTKRGQDVALRCDPISGHVSLYWYRQALGQGPEFLTYFNYEAQQDKSGLPNDRFSAERPEGSISTLTIQRTEQRDSAMYRCASSLAPSEQETQYFGPGTRLLVL.

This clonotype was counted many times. In DNA form, the CDR3 reads TGCAGTGCTAGAGGCCCGAACACTGAAGCTTTCTTT. This translates into CSARGPNTEAFF. The genes are TRBV20-1 and TRBJ1-1; D ambiguous. Germline-derived CDR1 and CDR2 are DFQATT and SNEGSKA (reference sequence). The CDR3 runs to 12 residues. V lost 1 base and J 1 base, leaving 4 bases between the germline ends.

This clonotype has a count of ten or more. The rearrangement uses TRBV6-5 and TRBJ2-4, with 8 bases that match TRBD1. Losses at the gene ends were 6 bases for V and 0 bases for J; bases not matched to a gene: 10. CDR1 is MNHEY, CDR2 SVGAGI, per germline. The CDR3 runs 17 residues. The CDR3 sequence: CASRRQGSSVAKNIQYF. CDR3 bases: TGTGCCAGCAGGAGACAGGGGTCATCGGTAGCCAAAAACATTCAGTACTTC.

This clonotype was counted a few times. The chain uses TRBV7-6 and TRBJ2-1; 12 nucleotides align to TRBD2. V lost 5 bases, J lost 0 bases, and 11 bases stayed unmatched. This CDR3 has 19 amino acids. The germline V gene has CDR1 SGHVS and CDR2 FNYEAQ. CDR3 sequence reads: CASSPETSGGRSSYNEQFF. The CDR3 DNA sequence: TGTGCCAGCAGCCCCGAGACTAGCGGGGGACGTTCCTCCTACAATGAGCAGTTCTTC.

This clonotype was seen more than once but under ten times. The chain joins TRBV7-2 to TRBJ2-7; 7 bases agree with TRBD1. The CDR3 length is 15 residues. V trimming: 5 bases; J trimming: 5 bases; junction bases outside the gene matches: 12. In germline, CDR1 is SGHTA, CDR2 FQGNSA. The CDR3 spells CASSAQGPPRNEQYF. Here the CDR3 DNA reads TGTGCCAGCAGCGCACAGGGGCCTCCTAGAAACGAGCAGTACTTC.

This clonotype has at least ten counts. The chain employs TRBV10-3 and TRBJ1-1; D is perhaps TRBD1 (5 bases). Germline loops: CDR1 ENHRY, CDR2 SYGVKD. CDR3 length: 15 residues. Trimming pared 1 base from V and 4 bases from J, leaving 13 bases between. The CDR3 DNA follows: TGTGCCATCAGTGAGTACCGGGACGTATCCACTGAAGCTTTCTTT. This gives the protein CAISEYRDVSTEAFF.

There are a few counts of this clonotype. The chain's CDR3 is CASRIGDSTDTQYF. The CDR3 region has the DNA TGCGCCAGCAGAATAGGGGACAGCACAGATACGCAGTATTTT. J is TRBJ2-3 and V is TRBV10-2, with D perhaps matching TRBD1 or TRBD2 (5 bases each). The CDR3 runs 14 residues. Trimming took off 6 bases at V and 0 bases at J, with 10 bases between the two ends. CDR1 and CDR2 from the germline V gene are WSHSY and SAAADI.

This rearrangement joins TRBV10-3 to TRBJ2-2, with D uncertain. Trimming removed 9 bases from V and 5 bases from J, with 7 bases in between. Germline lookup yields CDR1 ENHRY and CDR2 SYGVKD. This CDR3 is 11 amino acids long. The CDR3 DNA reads TGTGCCATGGAGTCTACCGGGGAGCTGTTTTTT. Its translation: CAMESTGELFF.

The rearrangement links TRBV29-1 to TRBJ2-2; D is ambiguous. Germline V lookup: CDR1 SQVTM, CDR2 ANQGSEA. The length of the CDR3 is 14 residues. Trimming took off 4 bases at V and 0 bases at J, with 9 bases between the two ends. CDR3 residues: CSVALNANTGELFF. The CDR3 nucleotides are TGCAGCGTTGCTCTCAATGCGAACACCGGGGAGCTGTTTTTT.